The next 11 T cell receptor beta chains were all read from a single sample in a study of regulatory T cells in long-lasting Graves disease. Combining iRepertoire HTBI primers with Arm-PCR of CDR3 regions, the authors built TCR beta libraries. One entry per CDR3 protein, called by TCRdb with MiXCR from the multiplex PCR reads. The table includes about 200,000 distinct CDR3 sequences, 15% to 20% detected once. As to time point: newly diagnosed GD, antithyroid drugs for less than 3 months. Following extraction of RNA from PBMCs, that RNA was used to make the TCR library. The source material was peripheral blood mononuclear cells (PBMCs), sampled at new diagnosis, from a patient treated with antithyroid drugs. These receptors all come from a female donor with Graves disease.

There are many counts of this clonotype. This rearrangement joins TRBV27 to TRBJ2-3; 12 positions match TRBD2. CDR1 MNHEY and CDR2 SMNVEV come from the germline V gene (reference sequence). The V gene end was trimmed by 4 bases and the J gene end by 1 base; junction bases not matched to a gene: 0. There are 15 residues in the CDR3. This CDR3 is CASSSSGGGTDTQYF. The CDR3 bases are TGTGCCAGCAGTTCTAGCGGGGGGGGCACAGATACGCAGTATTTT.

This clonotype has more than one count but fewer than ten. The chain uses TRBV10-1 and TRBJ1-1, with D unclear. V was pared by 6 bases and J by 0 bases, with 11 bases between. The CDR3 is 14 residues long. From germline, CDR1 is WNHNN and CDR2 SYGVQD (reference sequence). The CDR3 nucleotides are TGCGCCAGCAGCCGCGAACGGGTGAACACTGAAGCTTTCTTT. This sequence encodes CASSRERVNTEAFF.

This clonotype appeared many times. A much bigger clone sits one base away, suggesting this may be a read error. The CDR3 loop reads CASSILVGRMSTEAFF. CDR3 nucleotides: TGTGCCAGCAGTATATTAGTGGGGCGCATGAGCACTGAAGCTTTCTTT. The chain joins TRBV12-3 or TRBV12-4 to TRBJ1-1, with D tentatively TRBD1 (5 bases). The CDR3 totals 16 residues. The V end was cut by 5 bases, the J end by 4 bases, with 20 bases between.

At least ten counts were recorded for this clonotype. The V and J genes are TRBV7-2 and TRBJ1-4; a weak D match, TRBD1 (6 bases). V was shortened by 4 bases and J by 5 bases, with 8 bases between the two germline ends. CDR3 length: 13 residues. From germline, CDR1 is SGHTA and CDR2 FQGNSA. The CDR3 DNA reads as TGTGCCAGCAGCTCCCAGGGGAATGAAAAACTGTTTTTT. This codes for CASSSQGNEKLFF. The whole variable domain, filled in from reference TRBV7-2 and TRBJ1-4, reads GAGVSQSPSNKVTEKGKDVELRCDPISGHTALYWYRQSLGQGLEFLIYFQGNSAPDKSGLPSDRFSAERTGGSVSTLTIQRTQQEDSAVYLCASSSQGNEKLFFGSGTQLSVL.

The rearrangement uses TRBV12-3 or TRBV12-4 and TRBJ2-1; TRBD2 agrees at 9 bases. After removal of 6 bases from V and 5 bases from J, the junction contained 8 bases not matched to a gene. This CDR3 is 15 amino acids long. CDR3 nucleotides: TGTGCCAGCAGGGCTGGACTAGCGAGGCACAATGAGCAGTTCTTC. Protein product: CASRAGLARHNEQFF.

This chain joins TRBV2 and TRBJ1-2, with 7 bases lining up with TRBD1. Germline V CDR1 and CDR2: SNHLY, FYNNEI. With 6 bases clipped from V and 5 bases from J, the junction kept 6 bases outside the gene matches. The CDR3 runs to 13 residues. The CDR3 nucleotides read TGTGCCAGCAGAGCCGGGACAGCTTATGGCTACACCTTC. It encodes CASRAGTAYGYTF.

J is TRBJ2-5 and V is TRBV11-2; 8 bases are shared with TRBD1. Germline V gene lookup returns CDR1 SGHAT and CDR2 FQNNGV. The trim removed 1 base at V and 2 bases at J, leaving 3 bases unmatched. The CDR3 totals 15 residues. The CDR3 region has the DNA TGTGCCAGCAGCTTAGGACAGGGGTGGCAAGAGACCCAGTACTTC. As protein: CASSLGQGWQETQYF.

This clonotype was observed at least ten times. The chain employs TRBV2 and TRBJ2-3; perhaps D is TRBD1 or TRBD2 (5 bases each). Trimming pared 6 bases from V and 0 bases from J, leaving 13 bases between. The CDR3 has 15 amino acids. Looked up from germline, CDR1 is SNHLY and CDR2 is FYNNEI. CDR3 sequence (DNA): TGTGCCAGCAGCCTACCGGGACCTAGCACAGATACGCAGTATTTT. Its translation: CASSLPGPSTDTQYF.

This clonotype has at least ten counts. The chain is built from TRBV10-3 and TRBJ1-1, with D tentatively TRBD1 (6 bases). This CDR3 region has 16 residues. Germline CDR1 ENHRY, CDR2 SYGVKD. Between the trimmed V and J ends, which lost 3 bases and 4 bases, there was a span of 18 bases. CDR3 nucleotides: TGTGCCATCAGTGATAAAGGGAGGGGGAGGGGCACTGAAGCTTTCTTT. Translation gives CAISDKGRGRGTEAFF.

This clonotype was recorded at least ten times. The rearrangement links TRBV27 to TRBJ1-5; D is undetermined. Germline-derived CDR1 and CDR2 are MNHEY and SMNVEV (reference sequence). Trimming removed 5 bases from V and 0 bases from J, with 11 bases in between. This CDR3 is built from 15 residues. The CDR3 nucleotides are TGTGCCAGCAGTGGGAGGGCGTATAGCAATCAGCCCCAGCATTTT. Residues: CASSGRAYSNQPQHF.

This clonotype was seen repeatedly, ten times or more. CDR3 sequence reads: CASTLRGGGLGYTF. CDR3 sequence (DNA): TGTGCCAGCACCCTCCGAGGGGGAGGGCTCGGCTACACCTTC. The V call is TRBV6-1, the J call TRBJ1-2, with a tentative D call TRBD1 (6 bases). Trimming stripped 7 bases from V and 8 bases from J, with 20 bases between. CDR3 size: 14 residues. The V gene's germline CDR1 is MNHNS and CDR2 SASEGT.